The 3 T cell receptor beta chains below all came from one sample that was sequenced in a study of multiple sclerosis patients with progressive multifocal leukoencephalopathy. This table comes from immunoSEQ multiplex PCR, and its TCRdb copy is limited to in-frame clones, with some not included. This table has about 25,000 clones, 91% appearing once. Time point of the sample: about a year of natalizumab therapy. The source was PBMCs, collected from a patient treated with natalizumab. These receptors all come from a man aged 30 to 39 with multiple sclerosis.

The rearrangement links TRBV5-1 to TRBJ2-3; TRBD2 matches 9 bases. Trimming took 5 bases from V and 6 from J; bases not matched to a gene: 7. Germline loops: CDR1 SGHRS, CDR2 YFSETQ. CDR3 length equals 14 residues. CDR3 loop: CASSFSGSGDTQYF. The CDR3 DNA reads TGCGCCAGCAGTTTTAGCGGGAGCGGGGATACGCAGTATTTT.

The chain couples TRBV7-2 to TRBJ2-7; D remains unclear. In germline, CDR1 is SGHTA, CDR2 FQGNSA. With 5 bases removed from V and 6 bases from J, the gap between germline ends came to 11 bases. This CDR3 is built from 12 residues. CDR3 in amino acids: CASSKDVGEQYV. DNA of the CDR3: TGTGCCAGCAGCAAGGACGTAGGCGAGCAGTACGTC.

The chain combines TRBV4-1 with TRBJ2-1; D is possibly TRBD2 (5 bases). Germline V gene data show CDR1 as MGHRA and CDR2 as YSYEKL. Trimming cost V 3 bases and J 6 bases, with 12 bases left between them. This CDR3 has 14 amino acids. In nucleotides, the CDR3 is TGCGCCAGCAGCCAGAGAGGGCGAGTCAATGAGCAGTTCTTC. This sequence encodes CASSQRGRVNEQFF.